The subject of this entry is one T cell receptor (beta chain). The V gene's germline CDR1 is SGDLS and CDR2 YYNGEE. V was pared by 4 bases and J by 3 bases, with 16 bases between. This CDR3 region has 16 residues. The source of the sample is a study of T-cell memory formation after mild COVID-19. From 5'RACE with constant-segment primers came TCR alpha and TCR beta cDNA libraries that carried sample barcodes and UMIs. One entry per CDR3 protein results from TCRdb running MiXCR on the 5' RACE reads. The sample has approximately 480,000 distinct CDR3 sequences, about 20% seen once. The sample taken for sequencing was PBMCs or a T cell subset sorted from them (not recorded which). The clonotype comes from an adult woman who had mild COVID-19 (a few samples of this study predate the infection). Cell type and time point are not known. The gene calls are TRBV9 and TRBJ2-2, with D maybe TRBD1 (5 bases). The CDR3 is CASSPRVAFDTGELFF. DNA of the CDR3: TGTGCCAGCAGCCCCAGGGTTGCTTTCGACACCGGGGAGCTGTTTTTT.